This T cell receptor (beta chain) was documented in a study of T cells in Graves' hyperthyroidism and ophthalmopathy. The CDR3 regions of TCR beta were amplified from RNA transcripts. The HTBI primer set drove a first-round RT-PCR of the TCR CDR3. One entry per CDR3 protein results from TCRdb running MiXCR on the multiplex PCR reads. The data show hundreds of thousands of distinct CDR3 sequences, approximately 15% seen once. Study-level results: Within blood appeared most thyroid clonotypes that had expanded above 0.001.

Patients having uncontrolled infection, another autoimmune disease, pregnancy or lactation were not included. V shed 2 bases, J shed 5 bases, and the junction held 9 bases outside the gene matches. The length of the CDR3 is 16 residues. Germline V gene data show CDR1 as SGHRS and CDR2 as YFSETQ. This clonotype has just one count. The antigen remains undetermined. This clone may be a read error of a much larger clone one base away. Material: blood. This chain links TRBV5-1 with TRBJ2-2, with 7 bases that match TRBD1. The sequence was collected from a woman between 50 and 59 years old with Graves' ophthalmopathy. CDR3 loop: CASSLFPRGWTGELFF. In DNA form, the CDR3 reads TGCGCCAGCAGCTTATTCCCCAGGGGGTGGACCGGGGAGCTGTTTTTT.